Included here is one T cell receptor (beta chain) sequence, with context. Its antigen has not been determined. Base qualities are not at hand, and no much larger clone is one base apart. The data stem from a study of T cells after yellow fever vaccination (dated by TCRdb to the late 2010s). Concerning the study at large: The SMART-Seq v4 Ultra Low Input RNA kit was used to prepare libraries from fractions with low cell numbers. Two healthy male donors, one aged 18 to 30 and one aged 30 to 40 years, made up the cohort. To follow T-cell clones before and after both primary and booster YFV17D yellow fever vaccination, bulk TCR alpha and beta repertoires underwent longitudinal sequencing. Blood was drawn at multiple timepoints before and after primary and secondary immunization, with bulk PBMC replicates and cell subsets isolated.

The sequencer was an Illumina NovaSeq 6000. TCR cDNA was made using 5'RACE template switching, a step that added a universal primer site and unique molecular identifiers. Priming for cDNA synthesis came from both the TCR alpha and TCR beta constant segments. Libraries were amplified in two PCR steps, with sample barcodes and sequencing adapters added in the second step. Libraries were sequenced on Illumina HiSeq 2500 (2x100 bp) or NovaSeq (2x150 bp). Turning to the authors' computational methods: Reads were demultiplexed and collapsed into UMI consensus sequences with MIGEC, and V(D)J alignment was performed with MiXCR. Clonotypes responding to the vaccine were identified with edgeR on replicate PBMC samples, with the criteria of FDR below 0.01 and a log2 fold change above 5 up to day 15. Bulk clonotypes were assigned CD4 or CD8 identity according to which sequenced CD4 or CD8 repertoire held them at higher abundance. In TCRdb, the public reads were trimmed at Q25 with fastp and aligned with MiXCR, with productive beta chains retained. Rows with a matching CDR3 protein are joined into one entry that keeps the most common DNA and genes. These V and J calls rely on TCRdb rather than the paper's analysis. The sample table records 280,000 or so distinct CDR3 sequences; around 10% of these occur just once. The ten most abundant clones make up approximately 3.3% of the sample.

Study-level results and caveats: Because only a couple of donors were included in the study, the extent to which the findings can be generalized is limited. A small share of clonotypes was detected in both CD4 and CD8 compartments, with the overlap likely arising from convergent recombination. Computational filtering was required because FACS-sorted repertoires could contain abundant contaminating clonotypes from the bulk population. The secondary T-cell response was found to be weaker but faster than the primary response, with a peak reached on day 5 rather than on day 15. After the booster, most of the clones that had expanded following primary vaccination were detected again (approximately 96% of CD4 and around 90% of CD8), which suggests that memory was broadly maintained.

This sample's treatment or condition label indicates: live attenuated yellow fever vaccine strain. PBMCs were isolated from peripheral blood using a standard Ficoll-Paque protocol. Dynabeads CD4 and CD8 positive selection kits were used to isolate CD4 and CD8 T-cell fractions. TriZol was used to extract RNA from bulk PBMCs, from CD4 and CD8 fractions, and from dextramer-positive and dextramer-negative fractions. The cysteine opens and the phenylalanine closes a CDR3 of 16 amino acids. Only the CDR3 region is kept as DNA, spanning 48 bases read in frame from base 1. The germline ends are 18 bases apart after V is trimmed by 7 bases and J by 5 bases. CDR1 and CDR2 were assigned from the germline V gene (reference sequence) as LNHDA and SQIVND.

The rearranged segments are TRBV19 and TRBJ2-6, with no D gene named confidently. The material sequenced was CD4+ T cells sorted from PBMCs, taken 5 days after the yellow fever booster vaccination. The TCR sequence derives from a young man who received the YFV17D yellow fever vaccine. The nucleotide sequence reads as follows: TGTGCCAGTACAGTCGGATCTCAGATTTGGGCCAACGTCCTGACTTTC. Translated, it gives CASTVGSQIWANVLTF.